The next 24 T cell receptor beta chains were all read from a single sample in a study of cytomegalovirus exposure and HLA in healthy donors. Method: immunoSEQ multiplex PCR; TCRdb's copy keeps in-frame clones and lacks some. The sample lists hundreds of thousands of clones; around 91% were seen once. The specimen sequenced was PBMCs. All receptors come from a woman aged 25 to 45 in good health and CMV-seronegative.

The CDR3 loop is CASSLRGNEKLFF. CDR3 coding DNA: TGTGCCAGCAGCTTAAGGGGGAATGAAAAACTGTTTTTT. The chain has TRBV7-2 and TRBJ1-4, with D possibly TRBD1 on 6 matching bases. Trimming stripped 2 bases from V and 5 bases from J, with 6 bases between. CDR1 and CDR2 (germline): SGHTA, FQGNSA. The CDR3 extends over 13 amino acids.

Written as DNA, the CDR3 is TGTGCCAGCAGCTTAAAGGGGACCGATGGCTACACCTTC. It yields the protein CASSLKGTDGYTF. The chain carries TRBV7-3 and TRBJ1-2; maybe TRBD1 (5 bases). The CDR3 length is 13 residues. The V end lost 1 base, the J end lost 6 bases, and 9 bases lay between the germline ends. The V gene's germline CDR1 is SGHTA and CDR2 FQGTGA.

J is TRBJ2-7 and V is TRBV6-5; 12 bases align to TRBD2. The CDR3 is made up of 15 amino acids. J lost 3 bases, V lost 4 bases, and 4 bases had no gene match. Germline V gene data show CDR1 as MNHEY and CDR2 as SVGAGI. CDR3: CASSSLAGGSYEQYF. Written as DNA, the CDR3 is TGTGCCAGCAGTTCACTAGCGGGAGGAAGCTACGAGCAGTACTTC.

CDR3 coding DNA: TGTGCCAGCAGTGACGGGAGAGGAGACACAGATACGCAGTATTTT. Its translation: CASSDGRGDTDTQYF. The gene calls are TRBV6-4 and TRBJ2-3, with D maybe TRBD2 (5 bases). Trimming cost V 2 bases and J 2 bases, with 11 bases left between them. CDR3 length equals 15 residues. CDR1 and CDR2 from the germline V gene are MRHNA and SNTAGT.

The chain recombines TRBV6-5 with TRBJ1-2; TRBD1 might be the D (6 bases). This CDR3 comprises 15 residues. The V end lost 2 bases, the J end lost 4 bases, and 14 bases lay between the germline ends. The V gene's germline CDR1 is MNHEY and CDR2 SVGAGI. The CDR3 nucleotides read TGTGCCAGCAGTTACCCGCGGGGACAAGGCTATGGCTACACCTTC. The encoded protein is CASSYPRGQGYGYTF.

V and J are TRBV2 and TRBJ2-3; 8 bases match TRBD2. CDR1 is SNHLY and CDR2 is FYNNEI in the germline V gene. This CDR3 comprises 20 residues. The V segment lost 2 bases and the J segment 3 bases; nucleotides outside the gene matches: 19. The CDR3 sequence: CASSEFFRQDGRDGTDTQYF. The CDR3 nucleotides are TGTGCCAGCAGTGAATTTTTTAGACAGGACGGGAGGGATGGAACAGATACGCAGTATTTT. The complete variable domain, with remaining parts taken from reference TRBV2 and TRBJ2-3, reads EPEVTQTPSHQVTQMGQEVILRCVPISNHLYFYWYRQILGQKVEFLVSFYNNEISEKSEIFDDQFSVERPDGSNFTLKIRSTKLEDSAMYFCASSEFFRQDGRDGTDTQYFGPGTRLTVL.

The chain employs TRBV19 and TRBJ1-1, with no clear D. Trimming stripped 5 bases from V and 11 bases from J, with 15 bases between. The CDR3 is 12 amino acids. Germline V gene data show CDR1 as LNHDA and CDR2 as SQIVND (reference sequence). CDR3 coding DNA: TGTGCCAGTAGTTTGGGCAGCGCGGGCGCTTTCTTT. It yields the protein CASSLGSAGAFF.

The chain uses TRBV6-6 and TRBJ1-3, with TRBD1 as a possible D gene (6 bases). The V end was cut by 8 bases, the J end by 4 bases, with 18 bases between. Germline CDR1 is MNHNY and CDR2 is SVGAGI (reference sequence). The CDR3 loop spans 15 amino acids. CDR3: CASGKMGAAGNTIYF. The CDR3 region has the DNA TGTGCCAGCGGCAAGATGGGGGCGGCGGGAAACACCATATATTTT.

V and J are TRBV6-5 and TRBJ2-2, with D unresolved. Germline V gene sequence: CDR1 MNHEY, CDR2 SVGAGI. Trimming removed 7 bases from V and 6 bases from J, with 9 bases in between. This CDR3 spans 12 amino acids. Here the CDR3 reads CASNRESGELFF. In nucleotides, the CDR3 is TGTGCCAGCAATAGAGAATCCGGGGAGCTGTTTTTT.

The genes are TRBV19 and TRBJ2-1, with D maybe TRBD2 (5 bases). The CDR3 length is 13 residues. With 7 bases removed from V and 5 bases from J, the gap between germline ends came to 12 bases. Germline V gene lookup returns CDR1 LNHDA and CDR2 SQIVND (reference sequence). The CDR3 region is CASTQRTNNEQFF. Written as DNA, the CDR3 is TGTGCCAGTACGCAGCGGACGAACAATGAGCAGTTCTTC.

The CDR3 here is CASSPGQEETQYF. The CDR3 nucleotides are TGTGCCAGCAGCCCGGGGCAGGAAGAGACCCAGTACTTC. The rearrangement uses TRBV11-3 and TRBJ2-5; D is possibly TRBD1 or TRBD2 (5 bases each). CDR3 length: 13 residues. Per germline, CDR1 SGHNT and CDR2 YENEEA. The V end was cut by 5 bases, the J end by 3 bases, with 10 bases between. The full variable domain, completed using reference TRBV11-3 and TRBJ2-5, is EAGVVQSPRYKIIEKKQPVAFWCNPISGHNTLYWYLQNLGQGPELLIRYENEEAVDDSQLPKDRFSAERLKGVDSTLKIQPAELGDSAVYLCASSPGQEETQYFGPGTRLLVL.

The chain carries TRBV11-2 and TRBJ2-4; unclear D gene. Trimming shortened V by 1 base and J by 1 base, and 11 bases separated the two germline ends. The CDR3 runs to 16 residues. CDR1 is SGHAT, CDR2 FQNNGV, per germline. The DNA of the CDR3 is TGTGCCAGCAGCTTAGGTGTGGGTCTTGCCAAAAACATTCAGTACTTC. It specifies CASSLGVGLAKNIQYF.

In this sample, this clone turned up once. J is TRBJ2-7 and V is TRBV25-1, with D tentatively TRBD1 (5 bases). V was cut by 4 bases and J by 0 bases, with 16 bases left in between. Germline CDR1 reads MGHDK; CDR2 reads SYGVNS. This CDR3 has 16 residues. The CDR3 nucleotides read TGTGCCAGCAGTGCCACAGACAGCCTCCTCTCCTACGAGCAGTACTTC. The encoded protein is CASSATDSLLSYEQYF.

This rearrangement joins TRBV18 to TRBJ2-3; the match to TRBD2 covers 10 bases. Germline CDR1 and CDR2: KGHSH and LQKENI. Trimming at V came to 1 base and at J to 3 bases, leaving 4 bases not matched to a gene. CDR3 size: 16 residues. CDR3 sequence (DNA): TGTGCCAGCTCACCACTAAAGCGGGAGGGAACAGATACGCAGTATTTT. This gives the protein CASSPLKREGTDTQYF. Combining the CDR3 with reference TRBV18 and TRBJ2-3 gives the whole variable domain NAGVMQNPRHLVRRRGQEARLRCSPMKGHSHVYWYRQLPEEGLKFMVYLQKENIIDESGMPKERFSAEFPKEGPSILRIQQVVRGDSAAYFCASSPLKREGTDTQYFGPGTRLTVL.

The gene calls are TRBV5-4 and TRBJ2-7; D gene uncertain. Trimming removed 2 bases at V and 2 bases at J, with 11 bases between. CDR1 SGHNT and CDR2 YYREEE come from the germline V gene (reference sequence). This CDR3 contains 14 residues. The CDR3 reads CASSLGLEAYEQYF. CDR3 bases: TGTGCCAGCAGCTTAGGGCTAGAGGCCTACGAGCAGTACTTC.

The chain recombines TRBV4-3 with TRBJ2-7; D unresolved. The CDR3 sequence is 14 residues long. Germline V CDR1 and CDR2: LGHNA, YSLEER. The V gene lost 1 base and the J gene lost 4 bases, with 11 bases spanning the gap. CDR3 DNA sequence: TGCGCCAGCAGCCAAGTCTACGCGGCATACGAGCAGTACTTC. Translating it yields CASSQVYAAYEQYF.

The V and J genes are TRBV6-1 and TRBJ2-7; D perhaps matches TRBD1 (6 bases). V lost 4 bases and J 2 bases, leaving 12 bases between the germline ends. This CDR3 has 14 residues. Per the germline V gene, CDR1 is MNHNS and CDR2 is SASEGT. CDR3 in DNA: TGTGCCAGCAGTGTAACAGGGCGCCCCTACGAGCAGTACTTC. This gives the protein CASSVTGRPYEQYF.

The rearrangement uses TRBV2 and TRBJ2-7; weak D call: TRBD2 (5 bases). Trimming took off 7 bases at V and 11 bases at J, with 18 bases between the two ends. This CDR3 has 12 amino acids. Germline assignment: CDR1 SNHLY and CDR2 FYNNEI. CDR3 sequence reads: CASNQARERKYF. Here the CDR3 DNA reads TGTGCCAGCAACCAAGCCCGGGAACGGAAGTACTTC.

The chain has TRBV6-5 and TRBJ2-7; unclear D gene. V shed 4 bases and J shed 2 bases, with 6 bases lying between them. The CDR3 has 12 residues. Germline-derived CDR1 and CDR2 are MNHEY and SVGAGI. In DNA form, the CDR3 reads TGTGCCAGCAGTTCCGGCGCCTACGAGCAGTACTTC. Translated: CASSSGAYEQYF.

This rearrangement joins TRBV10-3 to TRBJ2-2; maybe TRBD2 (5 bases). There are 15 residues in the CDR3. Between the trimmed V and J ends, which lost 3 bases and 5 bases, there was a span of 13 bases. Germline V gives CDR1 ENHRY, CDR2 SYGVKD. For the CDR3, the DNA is TGTGCCATCAGTGACAAGAGGACTGATACCGGGGAGCTGTTTTTT. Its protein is CAISDKRTDTGELFF.

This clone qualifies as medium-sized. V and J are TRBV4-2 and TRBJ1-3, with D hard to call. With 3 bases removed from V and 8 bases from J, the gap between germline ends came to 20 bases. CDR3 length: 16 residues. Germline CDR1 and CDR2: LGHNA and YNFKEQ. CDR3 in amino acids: CASSQAAGLEGDTIYF. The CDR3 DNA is TGTGCCAGCAGCCAGGCCGCGGGGTTGGAGGGAGACACCATATATTTT.

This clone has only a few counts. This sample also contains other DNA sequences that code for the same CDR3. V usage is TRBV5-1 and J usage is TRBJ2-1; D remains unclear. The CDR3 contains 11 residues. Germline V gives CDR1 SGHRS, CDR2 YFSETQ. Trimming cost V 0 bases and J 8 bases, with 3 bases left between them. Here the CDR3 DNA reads TGCGCCAGCAGCTTGGGGTATGAGCAGTTCTTC. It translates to CASSLGYEQFF.

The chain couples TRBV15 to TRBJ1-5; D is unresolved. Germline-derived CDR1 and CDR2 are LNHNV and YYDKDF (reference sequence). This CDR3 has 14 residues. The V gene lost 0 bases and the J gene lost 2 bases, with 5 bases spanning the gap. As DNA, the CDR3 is TGTGCCACCAGCAGAGAGGGAGGCAATCAGCCCCAGCATTTT. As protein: CATSREGGNQPQHF.

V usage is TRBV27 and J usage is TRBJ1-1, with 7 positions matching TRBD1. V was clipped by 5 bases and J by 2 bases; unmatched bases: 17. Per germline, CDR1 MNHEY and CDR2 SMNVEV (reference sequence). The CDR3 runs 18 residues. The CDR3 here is CASSPVPRQGPINTEAFF. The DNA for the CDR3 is TGTGCCAGCAGTCCAGTTCCTCGACAGGGCCCCATAAACACTGAAGCTTTCTTT.